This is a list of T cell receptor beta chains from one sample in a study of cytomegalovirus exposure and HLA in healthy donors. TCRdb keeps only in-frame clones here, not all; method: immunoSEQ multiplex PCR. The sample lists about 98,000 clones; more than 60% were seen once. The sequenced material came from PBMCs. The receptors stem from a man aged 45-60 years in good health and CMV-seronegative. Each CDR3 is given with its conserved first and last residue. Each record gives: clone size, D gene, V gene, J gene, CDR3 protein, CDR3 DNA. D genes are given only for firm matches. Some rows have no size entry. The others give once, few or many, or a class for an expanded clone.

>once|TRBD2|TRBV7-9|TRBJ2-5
CASSFPFGEREGQETQYF
TGTGCCAGCAGCTTCCCATTTGGGGAGCGGGAGGGACAAGAGACCCAGTACTTC
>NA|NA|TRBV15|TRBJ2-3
CATSRPQRRGFGTDTQYF
TGTGCCACCAGCAGACCCCAGAGGAGGGGCTTTGGCACAGATACGCAGTATTTT
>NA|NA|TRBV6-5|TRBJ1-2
CASSIISDSPYGYTF
TGTGCCAGCAGTATAATCTCGGACAGCCCCTATGGCTACACCTTC
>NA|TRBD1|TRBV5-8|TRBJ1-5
CASSRSPGQGGGNQPQHF
TGTGCCAGCAGCAGAAGTCCGGGACAGGGGGGGGGCAATCAGCCCCAGCATTTT
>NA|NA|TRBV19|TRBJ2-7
CASSIGSGRSYEQYF
TGTGCCAGTAGTATAGGTAGCGGCCGATCCTACGAGCAGTACTTC
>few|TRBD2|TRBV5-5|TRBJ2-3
CASSQDSSGGRTDTQYF
TGTGCCAGCAGCCAAGATTCTAGCGGGGGGAGGACAGATACGCAGTATTTT
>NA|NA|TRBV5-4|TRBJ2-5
CASSLGQGLSETQYF
TGTGCCAGCAGCTTGGGGCAGGGGCTATCAGAGACCCAGTACTTC
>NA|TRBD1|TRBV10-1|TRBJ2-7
CASSRTGYEQYF
TGCGCCAGCAGTAGGACAGGTTACGAGCAGTACTTC
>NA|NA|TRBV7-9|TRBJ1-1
CASGYLNTEAFF
TGTGCCAGCGGTTACTTGAACACTGAAGCTTTCTTT
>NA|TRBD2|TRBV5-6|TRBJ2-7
CASSLGLAGRTF
TGTGCCAGCAGCTTAGGACTAGCGGGGCGTACTTTC
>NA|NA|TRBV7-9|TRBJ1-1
CASSFWTRNTEAFF
TGTGCCAGCAGCTTTTGGACACGGAACACTGAAGCTTTCTTT
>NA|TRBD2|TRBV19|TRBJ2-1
CASSIAGGGSYNEQFF
TGTGCCAGTAGTATAGCTGGCGGGGGCTCCTACAATGAGCAGTTCTTC
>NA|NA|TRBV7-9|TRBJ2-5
CSSSLGASGETQYF
TGTTCCAGCAGTTTGGGGGCGAGTGGAGAGACCCAGTACTTC
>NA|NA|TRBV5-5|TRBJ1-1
CASSLLGGMMNTEAFF
TGTGCCAGCAGCTTACTCGGGGGAATGATGAACACTGAAGCTTTCTTT
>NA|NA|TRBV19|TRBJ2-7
CASSQRHGYYEQYF
TGTGCCAGTAGTCAGAGACACGGATACTACGAGCAGTACTTC
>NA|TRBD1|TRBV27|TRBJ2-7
CASSLFPGTGYYEQYF
TGTGCCAGCAGTTTATTCCCAGGGACAGGGTATTACGAGCAGTACTTC
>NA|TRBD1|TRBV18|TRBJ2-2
CASSPTGGSTGELFF
TGTGCCAGCTCACCGACAGGGGGGAGCACCGGGGAGCTGTTTTTT
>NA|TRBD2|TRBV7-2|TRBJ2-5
CASSLEVAGGETQYF
TGTGCCAGCAGCTTAGAGGTAGCGGGAGGAGAGACCCAGTACTTC
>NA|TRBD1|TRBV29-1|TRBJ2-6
CSVGQASGANVLTF
TGCAGCGTCGGACAGGCCTCTGGGGCCAACGTCCTGACTTTC
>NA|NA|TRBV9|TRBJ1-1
CASSVGQAKMAEAFF
TGTGCCAGCAGCGTAGGTCAGGCTAAGATGGCTGAAGCTTTCTTT
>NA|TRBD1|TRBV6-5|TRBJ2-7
CASKQDRGTYEQYF
TGTGCCAGCAAGCAGGACAGGGGCACCTACGAGCAGTACTTC
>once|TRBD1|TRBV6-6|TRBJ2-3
CASKPRQGVEDTQYF
TGTGCCAGCAAACCGAGACAGGGGGTTGAAGATACGCAGTATTTT
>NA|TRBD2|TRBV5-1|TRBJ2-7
CASSLSGLAGVEQYF
TGCGCCAGCAGCTTATCGGGACTAGCGGGAGTCGAGCAGTACTTC
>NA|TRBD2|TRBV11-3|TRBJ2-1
CASSLGIRLAGGPRDNEQFF
TGTGCCAGCAGCTTAGGGATCCGACTAGCGGGGGGGCCGAGGGACAATGAGCAGTTCTTC
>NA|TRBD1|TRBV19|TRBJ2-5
CATGGTGEETQYF
TGTGCCACCGGCGGGACAGGGGAGGAGACCCAGTACTTC
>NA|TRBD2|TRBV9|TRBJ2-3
CASSPGTSGVGGTQYF
TGTGCCAGCAGCCCCGGGACTAGCGGGGTCGGGGGTACGCAGTATTTT
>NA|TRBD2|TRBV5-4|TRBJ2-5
CAMASGSRETQYF
TGTGCCATGGCTAGCGGGAGTAGAGAGACCCAGTACTTC
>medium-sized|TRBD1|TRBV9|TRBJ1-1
CASSVGQGAGNTEAFF
TGTGCCAGCAGCGTCGGACAGGGGGCTGGAAACACTGAAGCTTTCTTT
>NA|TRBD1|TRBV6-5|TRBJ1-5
CASSLQGGSNQPQHF
TGTGCCAGCAGTTTACAGGGGGGTAGCAATCAGCCCCAGCATTTT
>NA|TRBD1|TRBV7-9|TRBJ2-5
CASSQQGVETQYF
TGTGCCAGCAGCCAGCAGGGGGTTGAGACCCAGTACTTC
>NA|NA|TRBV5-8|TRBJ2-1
CASSLGLLSSQRSYNEQFF
TGTGCCAGCAGCTTGGGCCTACTGTCTAGCCAAAGGTCCTACAATGAGCAGTTCTTC
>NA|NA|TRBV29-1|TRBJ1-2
CSVRAYGYTF
TGCAGCGTCAGGGCTTATGGCTACACCTTC
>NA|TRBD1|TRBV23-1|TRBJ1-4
CASSRPGQGLGRTNEKLFF
TGCGCCAGCAGTCGCCCGGGACAGGGGTTAGGTAGAACTAATGAAAAACTGTTTTTT
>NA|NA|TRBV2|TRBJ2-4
CASSLQGRENIQYF
TGTGCCAGCAGTCTCCAGGGGCGTGAGAACATTCAGTACTTC
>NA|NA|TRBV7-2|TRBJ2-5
CASSLRIRGQQETQYF
TGTGCCAGCAGCTTACGGATCCGAGGCCAACAAGAGACCCAGTACTTC
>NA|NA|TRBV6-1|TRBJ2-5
CASSPNRETQYF
TGTGCCAGCAGCCCGAACAGGGAGACCCAGTACTTC
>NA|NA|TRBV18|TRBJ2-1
CASSPGGQGAYNEQFF
TGTGCCAGCTCACCAGGGGGGCAGGGGGCCTACAATGAGCAGTTCTTC
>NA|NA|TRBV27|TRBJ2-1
CASSPSSGEEYNEQFF
TGTGCCAGCAGTCCCAGTTCAGGGGAAGAATACAATGAGCAGTTCTTC
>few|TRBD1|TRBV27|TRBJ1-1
CASRPRRGVSDTEAFF
TGTGCCAGCAGACCCCGCAGGGGGGTCTCGGACACTGAAGCTTTCTTT
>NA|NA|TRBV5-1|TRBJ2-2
CASRPAGETGELFF
TGCGCCAGCAGACCTGCCGGAGAGACCGGGGAGCTGTTTTTT
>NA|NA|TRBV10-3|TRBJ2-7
CATKGEYEQYF
TGTGCCACCAAAGGGGAATACGAGCAGTACTTC
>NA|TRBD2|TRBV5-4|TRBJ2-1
CASSLAGASGYNEQFF
TGTGCCAGCAGCTTGGCCGGGGCTAGCGGTTACAATGAGCAGTTCTTC
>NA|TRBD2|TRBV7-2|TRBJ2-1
CASSRPGLGANEQFF
TGTGCCAGCAGCCGCCCGGGACTAGGGGCCAATGAGCAGTTCTTC
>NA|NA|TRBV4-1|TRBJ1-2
CASTKGGGAYGYTF
TGCGCCAGCACTAAGGGCGGGGGAGCTTATGGCTACACCTTC
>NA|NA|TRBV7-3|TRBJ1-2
CASSSGRLAGYTF
TGTGCCAGCAGCTCCGGCAGGTTGGCTGGCTACACCTTC
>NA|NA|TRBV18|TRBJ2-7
CASSQTEIGGEQYF
TGTGCCAGCTCACAGACAGAGATTGGGGGCGAGCAGTACTTC
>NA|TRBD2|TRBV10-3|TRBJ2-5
CAIGLSGTRTPHQETQYF
TGTGCCATCGGTCTTAGCGGGACGAGGACCCCACACCAAGAGACCCAGTACTTC
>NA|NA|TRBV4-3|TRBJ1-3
CASSQDPGGNTIYF
TGCGCCAGCAGCCAAGATCCTGGCGGAAACACCATATATTTT
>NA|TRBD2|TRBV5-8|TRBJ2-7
CASRWLSGRLKEQYF
TGTGCCAGCAGATGGCTTAGCGGGCGCCTGAAGGAGCAGTACTTC
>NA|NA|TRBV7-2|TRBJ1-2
CASSLEAGYGYTF
TGTGCCAGCAGCCTAGAGGCAGGCTATGGCTACACCTTC
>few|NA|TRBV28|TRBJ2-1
CASSLPYNEQFF
TGTGCCAGCAGTCTACCCTACAATGAGCAGTTCTTC
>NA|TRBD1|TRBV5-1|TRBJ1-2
CASSSGGVLGGYTF
TGCGCCAGCAGCTCAGGGGGCGTCTTGGGTGGCTACACCTTC
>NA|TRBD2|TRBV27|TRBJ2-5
CASSFTAGGGETQYF
TGTGCCAGCAGTTTCACAGCGGGAGGGGGAGAGACCCAGTACTTC
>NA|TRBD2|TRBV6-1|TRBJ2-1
CASSEGAGGPYNEQFF
TGTGCCAGCAGTGAAGGGGCGGGAGGGCCTTACAATGAGCAGTTCTTC
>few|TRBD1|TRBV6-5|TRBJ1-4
CASSGGQGRGEKLFF
TGTGCCAGCAGTGGCGGACAGGGTAGGGGTGAAAAACTGTTTTTT